This is a list of T cell receptor beta chains from one sample in a study of untreated major depressive disorder. The protocol was immunoSEQ multiplex PCR, while the TCRdb copy is restricted to in-frame clones and leaves out a portion. The sample lists 15,000 to 20,000 clones; about 92% were seen once. Sequencing was done on a sample of CD4+ T cells from PBMCs. Receptors originate from a woman aged 40-49 years with major depressive disorder. CDR3s include the opening cysteine and the closing phenylalanine or tryptophan. D genes are given only for firm matches. Only some rows state a clone size, as once, few, many or a class for expanded clones.

TRBJ2-1 . . TRBV20-1 11 TGCAGTGCTAGAGCTTTGAATGAGCAGTTCTTC CSARALNEQFF
TRBJ2-3 . . TRBV27 16 TGTGCCAGCAGTTTAGCGAGGGCCTCGCCGGGAGATACGCAGTATTTT CASSLARASPGDTQYF
TRBJ1-6 . . TRBV28 12 TGTGCCAGCAGGTCCCATAATTCACCCCTCCACTTT CASRSHNSPLHF
TRBJ1-4 few . TRBV6-5 13 TGTGCCAGCAGTTACTCCGGGATTGAAAAACTGTTTTTT CASSYSGIEKLFF
TRBJ1-5 few TRBD1 TRBV28 14 TGTGCCAGCCGTACACAGGGGAGCAATCAGCCCCAGCATTTT CASRTQGSNQPQHF
TRBJ2-2 . . TRBV5-5 13 TGTGCCAGCAGCTCAATACAGCCCGGGGAGCTGTTTTTT CASSSIQPGELFF
TRBJ1-3 . . TRBV11-2 12 TGTGCCAGCAGCTTAGGGGGGAACACCATATATTTT CASSLGGNTIYF
TRBJ1-5 once . TRBV13 19 TGTGCCAGCAAGGGCCTGCGCAGGGCGAGAGCGGTTCGCAATCAGCCCCAGCATTTT CASKGLRRARAVRNQPQHF
TRBJ1-1 . TRBD1 TRBV10-2 14 TGCGCCAGCAGTAGGCAGGGGGAGTACACTGAAGCTTTCTTT CASSRQGEYTEAFF
TRBJ2-3 once . TRBV10-3 13 TGTGCCATCCTTGCAGGCAGCACAGATACGCAGTATTTT CAILAGSTDTQYF
TRBJ2-5 once . TRBV5-1 15 TGCGCCAGCAGCCCCGGTGATGTGAAGGGAGAGACCCAGTACTTC CASSPGDVKGETQYF
TRBJ1-5 . . TRBV19 15 TGTGCCAGTAGTACCTTGGGACGAAGCAATCAGCCCCAGCATTTT CASSTLGRSNQPQHF
TRBJ2-2 . TRBD1 TRBV6-1 14 TGTGCCAGCACCACGACAGGGATTGGCGGGGAGCTGTTTTTT CASTTTGIGGELFF
TRBJ2-7 . . TRBV6-6 12 TGTGCCAGCAGTTACCGGTCCAACGAGCAGTACTTC CASSYRSNEQYF
TRBJ1-2 . TRBD1 TRBV6-1 12 TGTGCCAGGAGGGACAGGGAAGCGGGCTACACCTTC CARRDREAGYTF
TRBJ1-2 few TRBD1 TRBV6-4 15 TGTGCCAGCAGTGTTTCCGGGACAGGGTACTATGGCTACACCTTC CASSVSGTGYYGYTF
TRBJ1-2 . TRBD1 TRBV4-2 15 TGTGCCAGCAGCGCCCGGACAGGCTCAAACTATGGCTACACCTTC CASSARTGSNYGYTF
TRBJ2-1 . . TRBV6-1 15 TGTGCCAGCAGTGAGGGGTTGGGGGCTGCGTACTGGGCGTTCTTC CASSEGLGAAYWAFF
TRBJ2-7 . TRBD2 TRBV13 15 TGTGCCAGCAGCCGCCACGCTAGCGGTTCCTACGAGCAGTACTTC CASSRHASGSYEQYF
TRBJ1-1 . TRBD1 TRBV6-6 15 TGTGCCAGCAGTTACCGCAGGGGGGTGAACACTGAAGCTTTCTTT CASSYRRGVNTEAFF
TRBJ1-5 . TRBD1 TRBV30 13 TGTGCCTGGAGCCCACGGGACAGCCAGCCCCAGCATTTT CAWSPRDSQPQHF
TRBJ1-2 . TRBD1 TRBV27 14 TGTGCCAGCAGTTCGCAACAGGGGAATCGCGGCTACACCTTC CASSSQQGNRGYTF
TRBJ2-7 . . TRBV29-1 12 TGCAGCGTTGCTTCCAGATCCTACGAGCAGTACTTC CSVASRSYEQYF
TRBJ1-5 . . TRBV27 14 TGTGCCAGCACTTCCAGGGGAATGGGTCAGCCCCAGCATTTT CASTSRGMGQPQHF
TRBJ2-1 . . TRBV14 11 TGTGCCAGCAGCCATTACAATGAGCAGTTCTTC CASSHYNEQFF
TRBJ1-1 . . TRBV6-1 13 TGTGCCAGCAGTTCCTTTTTGAACACTGAAGCTTTCTTT CASSSFLNTEAFF
TRBJ1-1 . TRBD1 TRBV5-1 14 TGCGCCAGCAGCTTGATACAGGGGGACACTGAAGCTTTCTTT CASSLIQGDTEAFF
TRBJ1-3 . . TRBV14 16 TGTGCCAGCAGCCCACTAGGGCCCAGCTCTGGAAACACCATATATTTT CASSPLGPSSGNTIYF
TRBJ2-7 once . TRBV11-3 11 TGTGCCAGCAGCTTTCGATACGAGCAGTACTTC CASSFRYEQYF
TRBJ1-1 few . TRBV2 13 TGTGCCAGCACTGGCGCAGTACGCACTGAAGCTTTCTTT CASTGAVRTEAFF
TRBJ1-3 . . TRBV30 15 TGTGCCGGATCGACAGCGCCTTCCTCTGGAAACACCATATATTTT CAGSTAPSSGNTIYF
TRBJ2-3 . TRBD2 TRBV18 14 TGTGCCAGCTCACGGACTAGTGCGTCAGATACGCAGTATTTT CASSRTSASDTQYF
TRBJ1-1 . TRBD1 TRBV30 15 TGTGCCTGGAGTGTCGGGACAGGGGTTGAGACTGAAGCTTTCTTT CAWSVGTGVETEAFF
TRBJ1-1 . TRBD1 TRBV18 16 TGTGCCAGCTCACCCCACATCACAGGGGGCGCGGGGGGAGCTTTCTTT CASSPHITGGAGGAFF
TRBJ1-5 . TRBD1 TRBV18 16 TGTGCCAGCTCACGGGGACAGGCGGGTAGCAATCAGCCCCAGCATTTT CASSRGQAGSNQPQHF
TRBJ1-2 . . TRBV11-2 15 TGTGCCAGCAGCAAGAGTGGGGAGGGGTTCTCTGGCTACACCTTC CASSKSGEGFSGYTF
TRBJ2-7 . . TRBV6-1 13 TGTGCCAGCAGTGAATTTTTTCGTTACGAGCAGTACTTC CASSEFFRYEQYF
TRBJ1-4 . TRBD1 TRBV19 15 TGTGCCAGCCACAGACAGGGAGCAACTAATGAAAAACTGTTTTTT CASHRQGATNEKLFF
TRBJ1-3 . TRBD1 TRBV7-8 15 TGTGCCAGCAGCTTAAACAGGGGCCCTGGAAACACCATATATTTT CASSLNRGPGNTIYF
TRBJ2-1 . . TRBV5-1 18 TGCGCCAGCAGCCGGCAGGTTGCGACTGTGGGGACCCACAATGAGCAGTTCTTC CASSRQVATVGTHNEQFF
TRBJ1-4 . TRBD1 TRBV7-9 12 TGTGCCAGCAGCTTAGGGGTCGGGACAGTAATTTTT CASSLGVGTVIF
TRBJ1-5 . . TRBV21-1 15 TGTGCCAGCAGCACACTTACAGGGGTACAGCAGCCCCAGCATTTT CASSTLTGVQQPQHF
TRBJ1-2 . TRBD1 TRBV27 14 TGTGCCAGCAGATACACAGGGGGTGACTATGGCTACACCTTC CASRYTGGDYGYTF
TRBJ1-2 once . TRBV6-1 14 TGTGCCAGCAGTGAACGAGGGGGTGACTATGGCTACACCTTC CASSERGGDYGYTF
TRBJ2-2 . . TRBV12-5 13 TGTGCTAGTGGTTTGATCCAGGGAGGGGAGCTGTTTTTT CASGLIQGGELFF
TRBJ2-5 . TRBD2 TRBV6-5 15 TGTGCCAGCAGTTACTCAGCGGGAGTGGGAGAGACCCAGTACTTC CASSYSAGVGETQYF
TRBJ1-5 . . TRBV15 13 TGTGCCACCAGCGGCAGGGAAAATCAGCCCCAGCATTTT CATSGRENQPQHF
TRBJ2-5 . . TRBV9 15 TGTGCCAGCAGCCCCCAAGGGGGGAACCAAGAGACCCAGTACTTC CASSPQGGNQETQYF
TRBJ1-3 . . TRBV7-3 13 TGTGCCAGCAGCTTAGATATGGGAAACACCATATATTTT CASSLDMGNTIYF
TRBJ1-1 . . TRBV9 13 TGTGCCAGCAGCGTAGCGTCATCCACTGAAGCTTTCTTT CASSVASSTEAFF
TRBJ1-1 once . TRBV6-5 10 TGTGCCAGCATATCTACTGAAGCTTTCTTT CASISTEAFF
TRBJ1-4 once . TRBV14 16 TGTGCCAGCAGCCAAGATGTTAGAGCAACTAATGAAAAACTGTTTTTT CASSQDVRATNEKLFF
TRBJ1-2 . . TRBV11-2 16 TGTGCCAGCAGCCATTTGAGCGGAAAAGGGGACTATGGCTACACCTTC CASSHLSGKGDYGYTF